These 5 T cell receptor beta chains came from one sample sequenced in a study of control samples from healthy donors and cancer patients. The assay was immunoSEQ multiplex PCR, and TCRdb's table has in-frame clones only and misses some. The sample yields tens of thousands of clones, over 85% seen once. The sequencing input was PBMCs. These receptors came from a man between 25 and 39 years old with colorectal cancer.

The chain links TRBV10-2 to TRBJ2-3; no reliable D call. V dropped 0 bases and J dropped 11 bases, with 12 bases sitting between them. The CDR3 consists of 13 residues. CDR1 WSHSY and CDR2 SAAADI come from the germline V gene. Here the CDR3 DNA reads TGCGCCAGCAGTGAGTCTGGCGAAGGACGGCAGTATTTT. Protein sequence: CASSESGEGRQYF.

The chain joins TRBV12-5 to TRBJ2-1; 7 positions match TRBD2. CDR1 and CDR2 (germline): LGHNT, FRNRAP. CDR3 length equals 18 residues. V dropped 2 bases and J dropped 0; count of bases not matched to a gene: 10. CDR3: CASGLPKAGGSSYNEQFF. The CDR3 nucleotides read TGTGCTAGTGGTTTGCCAAAAGCCGGGGGGAGCTCCTACAATGAGCAGTTCTTC.

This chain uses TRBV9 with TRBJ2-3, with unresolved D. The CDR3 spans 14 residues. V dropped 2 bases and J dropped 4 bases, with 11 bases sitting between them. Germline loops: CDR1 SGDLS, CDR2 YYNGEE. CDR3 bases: TGTGCCAGCAGCGTCAATACCGGTCCAGATACGCAGTATTTT. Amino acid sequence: CASSVNTGPDTQYF. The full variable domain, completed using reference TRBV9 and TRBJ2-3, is DSGVTQTPKHLITATGQRVTLRCSPRSGDLSVYWYQQSLDQGLQFLIQYYNGEERAKGNILERFSAQQFPDLHSELNLSSLELGDSALYFCASSVNTGPDTQYFGPGTRLTVL.

The chain's CDR3 is CASSVDQRGVPEQFF. The CDR3 DNA reads TGTGCCAGCAGCGTAGACCAGCGGGGGGTACCAGAGCAGTTCTTC. The genes are TRBV9 and TRBJ2-1; 9 bases are shared with TRBD2. Germline V gene lookup returns CDR1 SGDLS and CDR2 YYNGEE. The CDR3 is 15 residues long. Trimming took 0 bases from V and 10 from J; bases not matched to a gene: 8.

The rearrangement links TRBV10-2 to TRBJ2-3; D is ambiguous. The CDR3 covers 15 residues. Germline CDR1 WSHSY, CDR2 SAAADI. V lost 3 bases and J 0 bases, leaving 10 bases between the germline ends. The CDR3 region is CASSERWASTDTQYF. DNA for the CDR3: TGCGCCAGCAGTGAACGGTGGGCTAGCACAGATACGCAGTATTTT.